This passage covers 8 T cell receptor beta chains from one sample sequenced in a study of regulatory T cells in long-lasting Graves disease. Specified time point: newly diagnosed GD, antithyroid drugs for less than 3 months. Extracted RNA from PBMCs served as the source of the TCR library. CDR3-region Arm-PCR and iRepertoire HTBI primers produced the TCR beta libraries. TCRdb itself ran the multiplex PCR reads through MiXCR, one entry per CDR3 protein. Of 500,000 to 700,000 distinct CDR3 sequences in the sample, approximately 15% are singletons; the top ten hold about 18%. These data were also reused for a study on T cells in Graves' hyperthyroidism and ophthalmopathy.

The source material was peripheral blood mononuclear cells (PBMCs), sampled at new diagnosis, from a patient treated with antithyroid drugs. The receptor set was obtained from a woman in her 30s with Graves disease.

This clonotype was detected many times. The chain joins TRBV20-1 to TRBJ2-7, with a possible D match to TRBD2 (5 bases). With 6 bases removed from V and 1 base from J, the gap between germline ends came to 16 bases. Germline V gene data show CDR1 as DFQATT and CDR2 as SNEGSKA (reference sequence). The CDR3 loop spans 14 amino acids. CDR3 region: CSAQVALRSYEQYF. DNA for the CDR3: TGCAGTGCGCAGGTAGCGTTGAGGTCCTACGAGCAGTACTTC.

This clonotype appeared a few times. This chain joins TRBV3-1 and TRBJ2-5; tentative D call: TRBD2 (5 bases). The V gene lost 4 bases and the J gene lost 4 bases, with 16 bases spanning the gap. Germline lookup yields CDR1 LGHDT and CDR2 YNNKEL (reference sequence). The CDR3 length is 15 residues. The CDR3, as DNA: TGTGCCAGCAGCCGACCCGGGGAGATAGTAGAGACCCAGTACTTC. It is translated as CASSRPGEIVETQYF.

The chain has TRBV13 and TRBJ1-1, with 8 bases identical to TRBD1. V lost 2 bases to trimming and J lost 7 bases; unmatched junction nucleotides: 6. Germline CDR1 PRHDT, CDR2 FYEKMQ (reference sequence). The CDR3 contains 14 residues. CDR3 DNA: TGTGCCAGCAGCTTAAACAGGGGGATGAATGAAGCTTTCTTT. Amino acids: CASSLNRGMNEAFF.

This clonotype was detected only a few times. This chain links TRBV20-1 with TRBJ2-1; TRBD2 agrees at 7 bases. Losses at the gene ends were 6 bases for V and 0 bases for J; bases not matched to a gene: 11. The CDR3 loop spans 16 amino acids. Germline loops: CDR1 DFQATT, CDR2 SNEGSKA (reference sequence). The chain's CDR3 is CSAALWRENSYNEQFF. CDR3 sequence (DNA): TGCAGTGCGGCCCTTTGGCGGGAGAACTCCTACAATGAGCAGTTCTTC.

The V and J genes are TRBV5-1 and TRBJ2-3, with TRBD2 matching over 10 bases. Germline V gives CDR1 SGHRS, CDR2 YFSETQ. Germline trimming cut 1 base from V and 4 bases from J; bases unmatched to any gene: 9. CDR3 size: 17 residues. CDR3 sequence (DNA): TGCGCCAGCAGCTTGTTCGCTAGCGGGAGTTCCGCAGATACGCAGTATTTT. It specifies CASSLFASGSSADTQYF.

This rearrangement joins TRBV20-1 to TRBJ2-3; maybe TRBD2 (6 bases). Germline V gene sequence: CDR1 DFQATT, CDR2 SNEGSKA (reference sequence). V was cut by 0 bases and J by 3 bases, with 13 bases left in between. The CDR3 is 15 residues long. This CDR3 is CSARDRGGATDTQYF. The DNA for the CDR3 is TGCAGTGCTAGAGATCGGGGCGGGGCAACAGATACGCAGTATTTT.

The genes are TRBV28 and TRBJ1-2, with 7 bases identical to TRBD1. The ends lost 2 bases at V and 4 bases at J; junction bases unmatched: 4. The CDR3 is made up of 14 amino acids. CDR1 and CDR2 from the germline V gene are MDHEN and SYDVKM. CDR3 bases: TGTGCCAGCAGTTTACCGGGACAGCTCTATGGCTACACCTTC. Translation gives CASSLPGQLYGYTF.

This clonotype was observed a single time. The chain is built from TRBV4-2 and TRBJ2-2; 9 positions agree with TRBD2. The CDR3 has 16 amino acids. Germline-derived CDR1 and CDR2 are LGHNA and YNFKEQ. V shed 7 bases, J shed 2 bases, and the junction held 8 bases outside the gene matches. CDR3 region: CASTHTGTSNTGELFF. The CDR3 DNA is TGTGCCAGCACTCACACCGGGACTAGCAACACCGGGGAGCTGTTTTTT.